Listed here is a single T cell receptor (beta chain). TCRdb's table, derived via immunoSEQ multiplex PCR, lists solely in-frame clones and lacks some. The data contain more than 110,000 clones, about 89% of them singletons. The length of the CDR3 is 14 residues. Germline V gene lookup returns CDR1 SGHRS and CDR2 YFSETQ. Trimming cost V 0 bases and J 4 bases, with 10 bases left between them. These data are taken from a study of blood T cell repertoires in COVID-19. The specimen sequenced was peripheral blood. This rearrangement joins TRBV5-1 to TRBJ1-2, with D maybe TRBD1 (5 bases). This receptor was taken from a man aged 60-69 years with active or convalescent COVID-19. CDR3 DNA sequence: TGCGCCAGCAGCTTGGGGGGCGTAGGCTATGGCTACACCTTC. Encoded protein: CASSLGGVGYGYTF.